This passage covers 25 T cell receptor beta chains from one sample sequenced in a study of blood T cell repertoires in COVID-19. TCRdb's table, derived via immunoSEQ multiplex PCR, lists solely in-frame clones and lacks some. Of about 130,000 clones listed, 70% to 90% are singletons. Input material: peripheral blood. These receptors all stem from a woman between 50 and 59 years old who had recovered from COVID-19.

The chain uses TRBV11-3 and TRBJ2-7; TRBD1 is a possible D gene (6 bases). V lost 5 bases to trimming and J lost 3 bases, with 11 bases between them. Looked up from germline, CDR1 is SGHNT and CDR2 is YENEEA. The CDR3 totals 13 residues. CDR3 DNA sequence: TGTGCCAGCAGCCTGGACAGTCGCTACGAGCAGTACTTC. Translated, it gives CASSLDSRYEQYF.

The chain's CDR3 is CASSLALGASGELFF. The CDR3 region has the DNA TGTGCCAGCAGCTTAGCCCTAGGTGCATCCGGGGAGCTGTTTTTT. The chain links TRBV11-3 to TRBJ2-2; D unclear. Germline loops: CDR1 SGHNT, CDR2 YENEEA. The ends were cut back, 1 base at V and 6 bases at J, with 12 bases in the middle. The CDR3 is 15 residues long.

The V gene is TRBV2, the J gene TRBJ2-3, with 10 bases lining up with TRBD2. The CDR3 totals 15 residues. Per the germline V gene, CDR1 is SNHLY and CDR2 is FYNNEI. The trim removed 4 bases at V and 4 bases at J, leaving 5 bases unmatched. This CDR3 is CASSGSSGGADTQYF. Written as DNA, the CDR3 is TGTGCCAGCAGTGGTTCTAGCGGGGGCGCAGATACGCAGTATTTT.

The chain combines TRBV29-1 with TRBJ2-3; 7 bases align to TRBD2. Trimming took 2 bases from V and 6 from J; bases not matched to a gene: 5. Germline loops: CDR1 SQVTM, CDR2 ANQGSEA. The CDR3 loop spans 13 amino acids. The CDR3 DNA sequence: TGCAGCGTTGAATACGCGGGAGTGGATACGCAGTATTTT. It is translated as CSVEYAGVDTQYF.

This clone has only one observation. The chain recombines TRBV19 with TRBJ1-3; 8 nucleotides match TRBD1. With V trimmed by 5 bases and J by 2 bases, 5 bases remained unmatched. The CDR3 is 15 residues long. In germline, CDR1 is LNHDA, CDR2 SQIVND (reference sequence). The CDR3 here is CASSPLQGAGNTIYF. The DNA for the CDR3 is TGTGCCAGTAGTCCCCTACAGGGGGCTGGAAACACCATATATTTT.

The chain is built from TRBV9 and TRBJ2-5; 8 bases line up with TRBD1. The CDR3 runs 14 residues. V lost 5 bases to trimming and J lost 1 base; unmatched junction nucleotides: 4. The germline V gene encodes CDR1 SGDLS and CDR2 YYNGEE. CDR3: CASSRQGSQETQYF. CDR3 DNA: TGTGCCAGCAGTAGACAGGGGTCCCAAGAGACCCAGTACTTC.

This clone showed up just a few times. The chain links TRBV11-2 to TRBJ2-3; 16 bases are a match to TRBD2. The CDR3 sequence is 18 residues long. J gave up 7 bases and V 6 bases, and 13 bases lay outside the gene matches. Germline V CDR1 and CDR2: SGHAT, FQNNGV. CDR3 region: CASSTGTSGRARENTQYF. CDR3 nucleotide sequence: TGTGCCAGCAGTACCGGGACTAGCGGGAGGGCCAGGGAAAATACGCAGTATTTT. Supplemented by reference TRBV11-2 and TRBJ2-3, the full variable domain reads EAGVAQSPRYKIIEKRQSVAFWCNPISGHATLYWYQQILGQGPKLLIQFQNNGVVDDSQLPKDRFSAERLKGVDSTLKIQPAKLEDSAVYLCASSTGTSGRARENTQYFGPGTRLTVL.

This chain joins TRBV29-1 and TRBJ2-1; D is uncertain. Germline V gene data show CDR1 as SQVTM and CDR2 as ANQGSEA. CDR3 length equals 12 residues. V dropped 4 bases and J dropped 4 bases, with 8 bases sitting between them. CDR3 residues: CSVAADYNEQFF. Written as DNA, the CDR3 is TGCAGCGTTGCCGCAGATTACAATGAGCAGTTCTTC.

As for this clone: This sample includes further DNA sequences coding for the same CDR3. CDR3 region: CASSSLTGELFF. DNA for the CDR3: TGTGCCAGCAGTTCTCTTACCGGGGAGCTGTTTTTT. V is TRBV12-3 or TRBV12-4 and J is TRBJ2-2; no reliable D call. V was shortened by 4 bases and J by 5 bases, with 5 bases between the two germline ends. This CDR3 is 12 amino acids long.

The chain recombines TRBV9 with TRBJ2-5; 8 bases are a match to TRBD1. The J segment lost 4 bases and the V segment lost 4 bases, leaving 3 bases of the junction unmatched. Germline CDR1 is SGDLS and CDR2 is YYNGEE. The CDR3 has 13 residues. CDR3 in amino acids: CASSQQGGETQYF. In DNA, the CDR3 is TGTGCCAGCAGCCAACAGGGGGGAGAGACCCAGTACTTC.

This chain joins TRBV5-8 and TRBJ2-7; 8 positions match TRBD1. With 4 bases clipped from V and 2 bases from J, the junction kept 8 bases outside the gene matches. Germline CDR1 SGHTS, CDR2 YDEGEE. The CDR3 runs 15 residues. CDR3 region: CASSRAGTGPYEQYF. In DNA form, the CDR3 reads TGTGCCAGCAGCCGAGCCGGGACAGGACCCTACGAGCAGTACTTC.

This clone was counted between two and nine times. This chain links TRBV7-3 with TRBJ1-2; D is ambiguous. The ends were cut back, 3 bases at V and 5 bases at J, with 7 bases in the middle. The germline gives CDR1 SGHTA, CDR2 FQGTGA. This CDR3 spans 12 amino acids. The CDR3 loop reads CASSFDGYGYTF. The CDR3 DNA sequence: TGTGCCAGCAGCTTCGACGGGTATGGCTACACCTTC.

The chain links TRBV3-1 (or the pseudogene TRBV3-2) to TRBJ2-1; D is possibly TRBD2 (6 bases). Per germline, CDR1 LGHDT and CDR2 YNNKEL (reference sequence). The V gene lost 1 base and the J gene lost 5 bases, with 12 bases spanning the gap. The CDR3 extends over 15 amino acids. DNA of the CDR3: TGTGCCAGCAGCCAAGTGGCGGGGACCAACAATGAGCAGTTCTTC. This translates into CASSQVAGTNNEQFF.

The V call is TRBV10-2, the J call TRBJ2-1, with unresolved D. The CDR3 is made up of 12 amino acids. V shed 2 bases and J shed 4 bases, with 3 bases lying between them. Per the germline V gene, CDR1 is WSHSY and CDR2 is SAAADI. DNA for the CDR3: TGCGCCAGCAGTGAGCGGTACAATGAGCAGTTCTTC. It specifies CASSERYNEQFF.

A few counts support this clone. V is TRBV2 and J is TRBJ1-2, with 11 bases aligning to TRBD1. Unmatched junction bases numbered 7, after V lost 6 bases and J lost 4 bases. The CDR3 is 15 residues long. From germline, CDR1 is SNHLY and CDR2 FYNNEI. CDR3 amino acids: CASRSDRGRSYGYTF. The CDR3 DNA sequence: TGTGCCAGCAGGTCGGACAGGGGGCGGTCCTATGGCTACACCTTC.

V usage is TRBV30 and J usage is TRBJ1-4; maybe TRBD1 (6 bases). CDR1 and CDR2 (germline): GTSNPN, SVGIG (reference sequence). The V and J ends lost 4 bases and 8 bases respectively, with 14 bases between them. This CDR3 region has 13 residues. The CDR3 region is CAWTSQGQEKLFF. CDR3 DNA: TGTGCCTGGACTAGTCAGGGACAAGAAAAACTGTTTTTT.

The chain links TRBV19 to TRBJ2-7, with D perhaps TRBD1 (6 bases). CDR1 is LNHDA, CDR2 SQIVND, per germline (reference sequence). The CDR3 spans 13 residues. Trimming shortened V by 3 bases and J by 6 bases, and 12 bases separated the two germline ends. CDR3 sequence (DNA): TGTGCCAGTAGTATTGACAGGTGGGGCGAGCAGTACTTC. Its protein is CASSIDRWGEQYF.

This chain joins TRBV28 and TRBJ2-7, with 7 nucleotides matching TRBD1. This CDR3 is built from 15 residues. Germline V gives CDR1 MDHEN, CDR2 SYDVKM. The ends lost 9 bases at V and 2 bases at J; junction bases unmatched: 13. This CDR3 is CASHSPGQTAYEQYF. The CDR3 DNA sequence: TGTGCCAGTCATTCACCGGGACAGACAGCCTACGAGCAGTACTTC.

The J gene is TRBJ1-1, the V gene TRBV18, with TRBD1 identical over 8 bases. The CDR3 has 14 amino acids. Germline assignment: CDR1 KGHSH and CDR2 LQKENI. V shed 2 bases and J 7 bases; nucleotides not matched to a gene: 6. The CDR3 sequence is CASSPKDRENEAFF. The CDR3 DNA is TGTGCCAGCTCACCAAAGGACAGGGAAAATGAAGCTTTCTTT.

This clone showed up just a few times. The J gene is TRBJ1-2, the V gene TRBV10-3, with 10 bases matching TRBD1. The V gene end was trimmed by 8 bases and the J gene end by 6 bases; junction bases not matched to a gene: 6. The CDR3 has 13 amino acids. Germline CDR1 ENHRY, CDR2 SYGVKD. This CDR3 reads CAIVAGTGDGYTF. The CDR3 bases are TGTGCCATCGTTGCCGGGACAGGGGATGGCTACACCTTC.

The sample holds one count of this clone. The chain carries TRBV25-1 and TRBJ2-2, with 9 nucleotides matching TRBD1. This CDR3 has 15 amino acids. The germline gives CDR1 MGHDK, CDR2 SYGVNS. V lost 6 bases and J lost 3; bases outside the gene matches: 5. The CDR3 bases are TGTGCCAGCAGGCCGGGACAGGGAGACACCGGGGAGCTGTTTTTT. Its protein is CASRPGQGDTGELFF. The whole variable domain, filled in from reference TRBV25-1 and TRBJ2-2, reads EADIYQTPRYLVIGTGKKITLECSQTMGHDKMYWYQQDPGMELHLIHYSYGVNSTEKGDLSSESTVSRIRTEHFPLTLESARPSHTSQYLCASRPGQGDTGELFFGEGSRLTVL.

The J gene is TRBJ2-1, the V gene TRBV12-3 or TRBV12-4; 9 positions agree with TRBD1. V shed 7 bases, J shed 6 bases, and the junction held 4 bases outside the gene matches. The CDR3 covers 13 residues. CDR3 region: CASTLTGGNEQFF. The CDR3 nucleotides read TGTGCCAGCACCTTGACAGGGGGCAATGAGCAGTTCTTC.

This chain uses TRBV29-1 with TRBJ2-1; TRBD2 agrees at 11 bases. Germline CDR1 is SQVTM and CDR2 is ANQGSEA. The CDR3 runs to 17 residues. Trimming at V came to 6 bases and at J to 0 bases, leaving 10 bases not matched to a gene. CDR3: CSVAGTSGRLSYNEQFF. As DNA, the CDR3 is TGCAGCGTAGCCGGGACTAGCGGCCGACTCTCCTACAATGAGCAGTTCTTC.

In its sample, this clone was seen once. The chain links TRBV5-4 to TRBJ2-5, with D maybe TRBD2 (6 bases). The CDR3 has 15 residues. In germline, CDR1 is SGHNT, CDR2 YYREEE (reference sequence). V lost 4 bases and J 5 bases, leaving 18 bases between the germline ends. CDR3 sequence reads: CASSPGWGDRETQYF. In DNA form, the CDR3 reads TGTGCCAGCAGCCCAGGGTGGGGGGATCGGGAGACCCAGTACTTC.

J is TRBJ1-2 and V is TRBV18; the match to TRBD1 covers 10 bases. Germline CDR1 is KGHSH and CDR2 is LQKENI. V was pared by 3 bases and J by 4 bases, with 8 bases of the junction left unmatched. This CDR3 has 16 residues. The CDR3: CASSPGQGEWGYGYTF. CDR3 DNA: TGTGCCAGCTCACCCGGACAGGGGGAATGGGGCTATGGCTACACCTTC.